Presented here are 24 T cell receptor beta chains from one specimen sequenced in a study of blood T cell repertoires in COVID-19. The table came from immunoSEQ multiplex PCR; TCRdb's copy has only in-frame clones and leaves some out. This sample has 150,000 to 200,000 clones, with 76% found just once. The source material was PBMCs or T cells enriched from blood (not recorded which). The receptors derive from a woman aged 45-65 years with acute COVID-19.

V usage is TRBV28 and J usage is TRBJ1-2, with D unresolved. Trimming cost V 5 bases and J 8 bases, with 15 bases left between them. Germline V CDR1 and CDR2: MDHEN, SYDVKM. CDR3 length equals 13 residues. The CDR3 loop is CASSPYMTRGYTF. DNA of the CDR3: TGTGCCAGCAGTCCGTACATGACTAGAGGCTACACCTTC.

The sample holds a few counts of this clone. This sequence joins TRBV7-2 and TRBJ1-1, with TRBD1 identical over 7 bases. With V trimmed by 2 bases and J by 10 bases, 10 bases remained unmatched. The CDR3 spans 14 residues. The germline V gene encodes CDR1 SGHTA and CDR2 FQGNSA. This CDR3 is CASSLTRDRAGAFF. DNA of the CDR3: TGTGCCAGCAGCTTAACTCGGGACAGAGCTGGAGCTTTCTTT.

V is TRBV4-3 and J is TRBJ1-2; D is unresolved. The CDR3 loop spans 15 amino acids. Germline V gene lookup returns CDR1 LGHNA and CDR2 YSLEER. V gave up 0 bases and J gave up 4 bases, with 12 bases separating them. The CDR3 protein is CASSQDSIGSYGYTF. The CDR3 nucleotides read TGCGCCAGCAGCCAAGACAGCATCGGGAGCTATGGCTACACCTTC.

The V call is TRBV28, the J call TRBJ2-1; 9 positions match TRBD1. This CDR3 spans 15 amino acids. Per germline, CDR1 MDHEN and CDR2 SYDVKM. V dropped 6 bases and J dropped 2; count of bases not matched to a gene: 5. The DNA for the CDR3 is TGTGCCAGCAGCACCACAGGGGGCGCCTACAATGAGCAGTTCTTC. Encoded protein: CASSTTGGAYNEQFF. The full variable domain, in which reference TRBV28 and TRBJ2-1 provide the parts outside the CDR3, is DVKVTQSSRYLVKRTGEKVFLECVQDMDHENMFWYRQDPGLGLRLIYFSYDVKMKEKGDIPEGYSVSREKKERFSLILESASTNQTSMYLCASSTTGGAYNEQFFGPGTRLTVL.

The chain is built from TRBV5-1 and TRBJ2-3; no firm D call. Germline V gene lookup returns CDR1 SGHRS and CDR2 YFSETQ. The V and J ends lost 2 bases and 1 base respectively, with 5 bases between them. The CDR3 extends over 13 amino acids. The chain's CDR3 is CASSFRGTDTQYF. CDR3 nucleotide sequence: TGCGCCAGCAGCTTCCGGGGCACAGATACGCAGTATTTT.

This clone has only one observation. The rearrangement links TRBV7-9 to TRBJ1-4; D remains unclear. Germline lookup yields CDR1 SEHNR and CDR2 FQNEAQ (reference sequence). The CDR3 is 16 residues long. Trimming pared 5 bases from V and 0 bases from J, leaving 13 bases between. The CDR3 coding sequence is TGTGCCAGCAGCGCCAGTCACCGTGCAACTAATGAAAAACTGTTTTTT. It translates to CASSASHRATNEKLFF.

J is TRBJ1-2 and V is TRBV10-3; 7 bases align to TRBD1. This CDR3 contains 14 residues. Germline V gives CDR1 ENHRY, CDR2 SYGVKD. The V gene end was trimmed by 6 bases and the J gene end by 4 bases; junction bases not matched to a gene: 8. CDR3 in DNA: TGTGCCATCAGGTTAGACAGGGAAGGCTATGGCTACACCTTC. Protein product: CAIRLDREGYGYTF.

The rearrangement links TRBV6-5 to TRBJ2-5; 12 bases are a match to TRBD1. This CDR3 contains 15 residues. V shed 6 bases, J shed 5 bases, and the junction held 7 bases outside the gene matches. Germline CDR1 and CDR2: MNHEY and SVGAGI. The chain's CDR3 is CASRTGTGGVETQYF. The CDR3 region has the DNA TGTGCCAGCAGGACCGGGACAGGGGGCGTCGAGACCCAGTACTTC.

The chain recombines TRBV5-4 with TRBJ1-3, with D perhaps TRBD1 (5 bases). V shed 4 bases and J shed 3 bases, with 11 bases lying between them. The CDR3 spans 14 residues. Germline V gene data show CDR1 as SGHNT and CDR2 as YYREEE (reference sequence). The CDR3 coding sequence is TGTGCCAGCAGCACGGGACTTCATGGAAACACCATATATTTT. It codes for CASSTGLHGNTIYF.

The chain couples TRBV10-3 to TRBJ2-5, with 7 bases matching TRBD2. CDR1 and CDR2 from the germline V gene are ENHRY and SYGVKD. The CDR3 extends over 13 amino acids. V shed 6 bases, J shed 5 bases, and the junction held 6 bases outside the gene matches. Here the CDR3 DNA reads TGTGCCATCAGCGGGGGGAGCAGGGAGACCCAGTACTTC. This gives the protein CAISGGSRETQYF.

This clone was observed a single time. V is TRBV24-1 and J is TRBJ2-2, with D maybe TRBD1 (6 bases). The V end lost 4 bases, the J end lost 7 bases, and 18 bases lay between the germline ends. Germline CDR1 reads KGHDR; CDR2 reads SFDVKD. The CDR3 is made up of 16 amino acids. Written as DNA, the CDR3 is TGTGCCACCAGTGACAACTGGTCAGGGGCGTACGGGGAGCTGTTTTTT. It translates to CATSDNWSGAYGELFF.

This chain joins TRBV7-9 and TRBJ2-7; 8 bases line up with TRBD2. After removal of 1 base from V and 5 bases from J, the junction contained 7 bases not matched to a gene. This CDR3 is built from 15 residues. The germline V gene has CDR1 SEHNR and CDR2 FQNEAQ (reference sequence). The CDR3 DNA reads TGTGCCAGCAGCTTAGGAGCTAGCGGGTTGAACGAGCAGTACGTC. Translating gives CASSLGASGLNEQYV.

The chain joins TRBV4-1 to TRBJ1-1; no reliable D call. This CDR3 has 13 residues. Deletions cut 5 bases from V and 10 bases from J, with 17 bases between. CDR1 is MGHRA and CDR2 is YSYEKL in the germline V gene. The CDR3 nucleotides are TGCGCCAGCAGCTCTTCTTGGCGGTCGGGAGCTTTCTTT. It encodes CASSSSWRSGAFF.

Only a few counts were recorded for this clone. The rearrangement uses TRBV30 and TRBJ1-3; D ambiguous. This CDR3 comprises 13 residues. Trimming cost V 0 bases and J 4 bases, with 7 bases left between them. CDR1 and CDR2 from the germline V gene are GTSNPN and SVGIG (reference sequence). CDR3: CAWSVSHGNTIYF. The CDR3 DNA reads TGTGCCTGGAGTGTTAGCCACGGAAACACCATATATTTT.

Only a few counts were recorded for this clone. The genes are TRBV7-2 and TRBJ1-1, with D unclear. The CDR3 is 12 amino acids. The germline V and J ends were trimmed by 8 bases and 2 bases, with 9 bases remaining between them. Germline V gene data show CDR1 as SGHTA and CDR2 as FQGNSA. CDR3 loop: CASSRNNTEAFF. Written as DNA, the CDR3 is TGTGCCAGCTCCAGGAATAACACTGAAGCTTTCTTT.

This clone was seen a few times. This rearrangement joins TRBV19 to TRBJ1-5; no clear D. Between the trimmed V and J ends, which lost 5 bases and 0 bases, there was a span of 8 bases. Germline V gene data show CDR1 as LNHDA and CDR2 as SQIVND (reference sequence). The CDR3 runs 14 residues. For the CDR3, the DNA is TGTGCCAGTAGTTACAGATCTAGCAATCAGCCCCAGCATTTT. It specifies CASSYRSSNQPQHF.

The chain uses TRBV28 and TRBJ2-7; 7 bases are shared with TRBD1. J was trimmed by 2 bases and V by 5 bases; bases with no gene match: 9. CDR1 and CDR2 from the germline V gene are MDHEN and SYDVKM. CDR3 length: 15 residues. DNA of the CDR3: TGTGCCAGCAGTGACCCTGGAACAGGGGCCTACGAGCAGTACGTC. It yields the protein CASSDPGTGAYEQYV.

A word on this clone: Different DNA sequences within this sample yield the same CDR3. The genes are TRBV19 and TRBJ1-3; D is unclear. CDR1 LNHDA and CDR2 SQIVND come from the germline V gene (reference sequence). The V end was cut by 3 bases, the J end by 0 bases, with 6 bases between. CDR3 length: 14 residues. The CDR3 loop is CASSIRGSGNTIYF. The CDR3 DNA is TGTGCCAGTAGTATCCGGGGCTCTGGAAACACCATATATTTT.

The V call is TRBV24-1, the J call TRBJ2-3, with D maybe TRBD1 (5 bases). V was shortened by 2 bases and J by 4 bases, with 15 bases between the two germline ends. From germline, CDR1 is KGHDR and CDR2 SFDVKD. CDR3 length equals 16 residues. The CDR3 nucleotides are TGTGCCACCAGTGATTCCTCACAGGCACTTGCAGATACGCAGTATTTT. Its translation: CATSDSSQALADTQYF.

This rearrangement joins TRBV5-1 to TRBJ2-7, with TRBD1 identical over 7 bases. Germline-derived CDR1 and CDR2 are SGHRS and YFSETQ. This CDR3 is built from 15 residues. Trimming took 0 bases from V and 2 from J; bases not matched to a gene: 5. CDR3 protein: CASSLAPDRAYEQYV. CDR3 coding DNA: TGCGCCAGCAGCTTGGCCCCTGACAGGGCCTACGAGCAGTACGTC.

The V gene is TRBV11-2, the J gene TRBJ2-1; 10 bases line up with TRBD2. This CDR3 is built from 15 residues. From germline, CDR1 is SGHAT and CDR2 FQNNGV. V dropped 3 bases and J dropped 5; count of bases not matched to a gene: 4. DNA for the CDR3: TGTGCCAGCAGCTTCCGACTAGCGGGCCACAATGAGCAGTTCTTC. It translates to CASSFRLAGHNEQFF.

The V call is TRBV9, the J call TRBJ2-7; D ambiguous. Per germline, CDR1 SGDLS and CDR2 YYNGEE. The CDR3 covers 14 residues. V lost 0 bases and J 1 base, leaving 8 bases between the germline ends. The CDR3 nucleotides are TGTGCCAGCAGCGTAGGGGCCGAATCCTACGAGCAGTACGTC. Residues: CASSVGAESYEQYV.

The rearrangement joins TRBV3-1 (or the pseudogene TRBV3-2) to TRBJ2-5, with D tentatively TRBD2 (6 bases). CDR1 and CDR2 from the germline V gene are LGHDT and YNNKEL (reference sequence). The length of the CDR3 is 13 residues. V was pared by 4 bases and J by 5 bases, with 11 bases between. The CDR3 spells CASSRLERETQYF. The CDR3, as DNA: TGTGCCAGCAGCCGACTAGAACGGGAGACCCAGTACTTC.

The chain combines TRBV28 with TRBJ1-2; no definite D call. The CDR3 extends over 14 amino acids. Germline loops: CDR1 MDHEN, CDR2 SYDVKM. Trimming stripped 7 bases from V and 4 bases from J, with 16 bases between. CDR3 nucleotides: TGTGCCAGCACCCCTCCCGCAGCGCTCTATGGCTACACCTTC. It is translated as CASTPPAALYGYTF.